This T cell receptor beta chain came from a study of blood T cell repertoires in COVID-19. Study background: Spain, Italy and the United States supplied samples that represented acute and convalescent COVID-19. The cDNA or gDNA used as material had been derived from T cells, B-cell-depleted T cells, or PBMCs.

Per the authors' pipeline: Estimated nucleated cell counts came from reference gene primer amplification. TCRdb keeps only in-frame clones here, not all; method: immunoSEQ multiplex PCR. V and J calls and clone size are those listed in that table; D and trimming were worked out from the DNA. The sample records 250,000 to 400,000 clones, 90% being singletons. Seattle researchers signed up patients amid active infection and tracked them longitudinally. Trimming took 3 bases from V and 8 from J; bases not matched to a gene: 14. CDR3 length equals 16 residues. The germline CDR1 and CDR2 sequences are LNHDA and SQIVND (reference sequence).

This sequence joins TRBV19 and TRBJ1-1, with 8 bases aligning to TRBD1. The sequence derives from a woman in her twenties or thirties with COVID-19, enrolled during active disease. The sample was peripheral blood. For the CDR3, the DNA is TGTGCCAGTAGTATCCGGGACAGGCCCCTATGGTCAGAAGCTTTCTTT. This translates into CASSIRDRPLWSEAFF.